These T cell receptor beta chains were read from a single sample in a study of cytomegalovirus exposure and HLA in healthy donors. Assay: immunoSEQ multiplex PCR; the TCRdb copy retains only in-frame clones and omits some. The data hold tens of thousands of clones, with about 68% observed a single time. Sequencing was performed on PBMCs. These receptors came from a woman between 50 and 59 years old in good health and CMV-seropositive. CDR3s include the opening cysteine and the closing phenylalanine or tryptophan. The order of the fields is D gene, clone size, J gene, CDR3 length, V gene, CDR3 DNA, CDR3 protein. D genes are given only for firm matches. Clone sizes are given selectively: once, few, many, or a class where the clone is expanded.

NA NA TRBJ1-2 15 TRBV6-5 TGTGCCAGCAGTTACCGACAGGTGGCGTACTATGGCTACACCTTC CASSYRQVAYYGYTF
NA NA TRBJ2-5 13 TRBV5-4 TGTGCCAGCAGCGTACGGGAGCAAGAGACCCAGTACTTC CASSVREQETQYF
TRBD2 NA TRBJ2-1 18 TRBV27 TGTGCCAGCGGAAAAGCTAGGGCTAGCGGGGGGAACCGCAATGAGCAGTTCTTC CASGKARASGGNRNEQFF
NA NA TRBJ1-4 14 TRBV7-9 TGTGCCAGCAGCTTAGACAGGGTTGATGAAAAACTGTTTTTT CASSLDRVDEKLFF
TRBD2 NA TRBJ2-3 16 TRBV9 TGTGCCAGCAGCCCCGGAGCGGGGGGGCCTACAGATACGCAGTATTTT CASSPGAGGPTDTQYF
NA NA TRBJ2-2 18 TRBV11-3 TGTGCCAGCAGCCGCATGGGGCCGACAGTTGATCACACCGGGGAGCTGTTTTTT CASSRMGPTVDHTGELFF
TRBD1 NA TRBJ1-2 15 TRBV6-1 TGTGCCGGCAGTGAAGCGGCAGGGGGCGGCTATGGCTACACCTTC CAGSEAAGGGYGYTF
NA NA TRBJ2-7 11 TRBV10-3 TGTGCCATCAGAGGGGTATACGAGCAGTACTTC CAIRGVYEQYF
TRBD2 NA TRBJ2-3 15 TRBV9 TGTGCCAGCAGCGGCGGGGGTCGCTGGGAGGATACGCAGTATTTT CASSGGGRWEDTQYF
TRBD2 NA TRBJ2-5 15 TRBV7-2 TGTGCCAGCAGCTTGACTAGCGGGGGGGAAGAGACCCAGTACTTC CASSLTSGGEETQYF
NA NA TRBJ1-2 12 TRBV6-1 TGTGCCAGCAGTGGGACACTCGTCGGCTACACCTTC CASSGTLVGYTF
TRBD1 NA TRBJ2-2 16 TRBV5-1 TGCGCCAGCAGCTTTTCTGGGACAGACTTTTCCGGGGAGCTGTTTTTT CASSFSGTDFSGELFF
NA few TRBJ2-6 13 TRBV6-5 TGTGCCAGCAACACGTTTGGGGCCAACGTCCTGACTTTC CASNTFGANVLTF
TRBD2 few TRBJ2-7 15 TRBV7-2 TGTGCCAGCAGCTTCTCCGGGGGGGGGTCCTACGAGCAGTACTTC CASSFSGGGSYEQYF
NA NA TRBJ1-2 13 TRBV6-1 TGTGCCAGCAGTGACGGAGGGAACTATGGCTACACCTTC CASSDGGNYGYTF
NA NA TRBJ2-3 13 TRBV7-2 TGTGCCAGCAGCCGCGACGGGGGAGATACGCAGTATTTT CASSRDGGDTQYF
TRBD2 NA TRBJ2-3 17 TRBV27 TGTGCCAGCAGTTTTGCCGGGGGGGCAACGTACGCAGATACGCAGTATTTT CASSFAGGATYADTQYF
NA NA TRBJ2-5 16 TRBV2 TGTGCCGGCAGAGGGAGGAAATTAATACGACAAGAGACCCAGTACTTC CAGRGRKLIRQETQYF
TRBD1 NA TRBJ2-3 15 TRBV19 TGTGCCAGTAGTGCGGGACAGGGGATAACAGATACGCAGTATTTT CASSAGQGITDTQYF
NA NA TRBJ1-5 13 TRBV29-1 TGCAGCGTTGACGGGGGGCAAGGTCAGCCCCAGCATTTT CSVDGGQGQPQHF
NA NA TRBJ2-7 16 TRBV27 TGTGCCAGCAGTTTCCAACGCACAGGAACAACCTACGAGCAGTACTTC CASSFQRTGTTYEQYF
NA many TRBJ2-1 13 TRBV6-4 TGTGCCAGCAGTGATAGGACATACAATGAGCAGTTCTTC CASSDRTYNEQFF
TRBD1 NA TRBJ1-1 15 TRBV5-1 TGCGCCAGCAGCCTAGCACCAGGGGGGAGCACTGAAGCTTTCTTT CASSLAPGGSTEAFF
NA NA TRBJ2-2 14 TRBV19 TGTGCCAGTAGTACCCCCCTCGGGGCCGGGGAGCTGTTTTTT CASSTPLGAGELFF
NA NA TRBJ1-5 17 TRBV6-1 TGTGCCAGCAGTGAAGGCTTTCGGAGGGCACCTAATCAGCCCCAGCATTTT CASSEGFRRAPNQPQHF
TRBD1 NA TRBJ1-2 13 TRBV27 TGTGCCAGCAGTCATGACAGGGTCGACGGCTACACCTTC CASSHDRVDGYTF
TRBD2 NA TRBJ2-1 14 TRBV11-2 TGTGCCAGCAGGGTAGCGGGGGGGAACAATGAGCAGTTCTTC CASRVAGGNNEQFF
NA NA TRBJ1-1 13 TRBV6-1 TGTGCCAGCAGTGAATCAGGGTATACTGAAGCTTTCTTT CASSESGYTEAFF
NA NA TRBJ2-2 21 TRBV19 TGTGCCAGTAGGCTCGGGTTACCTGGGGTGGCTTCGCCGGGGGACACCGGGGAGCTGTTTTTT CASRLGLPGVASPGDTGELFF
NA NA TRBJ2-5 13 TRBV6-6 TGTGCCAGCAGTACCGACAGGATGGAGACCCAGTACTTC CASSTDRMETQYF
NA NA TRBJ2-1 14 TRBV11-2 TGTGCCAGCAGCTTAGATCGTCAGGAAGGTGAGCAGTTCTTC CASSLDRQEGEQFF
NA NA TRBJ1-1 12 TRBV5-4 TGTGCCAGCAGCTTTGAAGGGGTTGAAGCTTTCTTT CASSFEGVEAFF
NA NA TRBJ2-6 15 TRBV15 TGTGCCACCTCCCAAGGTAGGGGCGAGGCCAACGTCCTGACTTTC CATSQGRGEANVLTF
NA NA TRBJ2-1 11 TRBV18 TGTGCCAGCTCACCCTCCAATGAGCAGTTCTTC CASSPSNEQFF
TRBD1 NA TRBJ1-2 14 TRBV9 TGTGCCAGCAGCAATCGGGACAGGGACGGTGGCTACACCTTC CASSNRDRDGGYTF
TRBD1 NA TRBJ1-3 15 TRBV6-1 TGTGCCAGCCGAAGGGACAGGGCCTCTGGAAACACCATATATTTT CASRRDRASGNTIYF
NA few TRBJ1-1 13 TRBV19 TGTGCCAGTACAGGGCTTGGGACACCTGAAGCTTTCTTT CASTGLGTPEAFF
TRBD2 NA TRBJ2-1 14 TRBV27 TGTGCCACCTTACCGGGGGGCTCCTACAATGAGCAGTTCTTC CATLPGGSYNEQFF
NA NA TRBJ1-1 14 TRBV2 TGTGCCAGCAGTCCCCGAATAGCGAACACTGAAGCTTTCTTT CASSPRIANTEAFF
NA NA TRBJ1-2 13 TRBV5-4 TGTGCCAGCAGCGGACAAGTTAACTATGGCTACACCTTC CASSGQVNYGYTF
NA NA TRBJ2-3 11 TRBV29-1 TGCAGCGGAACAGGGACAGATACGCAGTATTTT CSGTGTDTQYF
NA NA TRBJ2-7 14 TRBV5-1 TGCGCCAGCAGCTTGGGGCAGGCTGTTAACGAGCAGTACTTC CASSLGQAVNEQYF
NA NA TRBJ1-6 16 TRBV13 TGTGCCAGCAGCTTACAGGGGCCCCCTGGTAATTCACCCCTCCACTTT CASSLQGPPGNSPLHF
NA NA TRBJ1-1 14 TRBV18 TGTGCCAGCTCACCACCGGCCAGGCCCACTGAAGCTTTCTTT CASSPPARPTEAFF
NA NA TRBJ2-1 15 TRBV5-4 TGTGCCAGCAGCTTGGACCAGGGCCCGAGTGATGAGCAGTTCTTC CASSLDQGPSDEQFF
NA NA TRBJ1-2 14 TRBV6-4 TGTGCCAGCAGTCCGAGCAGGGATGGCTATGGCTACACCTTC CASSPSRDGYGYTF
NA once TRBJ2-2 14 TRBV19 TGTGCCAGTTCGGGACTTCGGAACACCGGGGAGCTGTTTTTT CASSGLRNTGELFF
NA NA TRBJ1-5 15 TRBV5-1 TGCGCCAGCAGCTTGGGAGGATTTAGCAATCAGCCCCAGCATTTT CASSLGGFSNQPQHF
NA NA TRBJ2-7 13 TRBV7-9 TGTGCCAGCAGTCAGGGGAGCTCCTACGAGCAGTACTTC CASSQGSSYEQYF
TRBD2 NA TRBJ2-5 15 TRBV5-4 TGTGCCAGCAGCTCCGGACTAGCGCCACAAGAGACCCAGTACTTC CASSSGLAPQETQYF
TRBD2 NA TRBJ2-7 15 TRBV5-1 TGCGCCAGCAGCTTGGCGGGGGGGGCGGCCTACGAGCAGTACTTC CASSLAGGAAYEQYF
TRBD2 NA TRBJ2-7 15 TRBV6-6 TGTGCCAGCAGTACTATAGCGGGGGGCGGGTACGAGCAGTACTTC CASSTIAGGGYEQYF